This T cell receptor (beta chain) stems from a study of CD8 T cells in ankylosing spondylitis. Each CDR3 protein is one row after TCRdb ran MiXCR on the 5' RACE reads. The profile shows about 160,000 distinct CDR3 sequences, roughly 10% of them singletons. This clonotype was found many times. The sequencing sample was made of blood, either unsorted or a sorted T cell fraction (not recorded which). This receptor was identified in a female donor with ankylosing spondylitis or in good health (not recorded which).

This CDR3 is CASSYPRGDVLYEQYF. CDR3 in DNA: TGTGCCAGCAGTTACCCTCGAGGGGACGTGCTCTACGAGCAGTACTTC. This chain links TRBV6-2 or TRBV6-3 with TRBJ2-7; either TRBD1 or TRBD2 may fit D (5 bases each). This CDR3 spans 16 amino acids. CDR1 is MNHEY, CDR2 SVGEGT, per germline. Trimming shortened V by 2 bases and J by 3 bases, and 17 bases separated the two germline ends.